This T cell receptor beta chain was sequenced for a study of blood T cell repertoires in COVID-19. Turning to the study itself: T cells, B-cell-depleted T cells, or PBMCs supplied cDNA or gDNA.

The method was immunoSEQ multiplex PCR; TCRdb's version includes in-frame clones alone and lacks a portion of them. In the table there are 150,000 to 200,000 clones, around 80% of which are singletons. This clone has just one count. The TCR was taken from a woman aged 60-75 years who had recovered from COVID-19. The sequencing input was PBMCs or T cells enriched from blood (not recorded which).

CDR3 loop: CASSPYAGAAIQETQYF. CDR3 nucleotide sequence: TGTGCCAGCTCACCATATGCGGGGGCCGCGATCCAAGAGACCCAGTACTTC. The V and J genes are TRBV18 and TRBJ2-5, with D possibly TRBD2 on 7 matching bases. The CDR3 has 17 residues. CDR1 is KGHSH and CDR2 is LQKENI in the germline V gene. V shed 2 bases and J shed 1 base, with 17 bases lying between them.